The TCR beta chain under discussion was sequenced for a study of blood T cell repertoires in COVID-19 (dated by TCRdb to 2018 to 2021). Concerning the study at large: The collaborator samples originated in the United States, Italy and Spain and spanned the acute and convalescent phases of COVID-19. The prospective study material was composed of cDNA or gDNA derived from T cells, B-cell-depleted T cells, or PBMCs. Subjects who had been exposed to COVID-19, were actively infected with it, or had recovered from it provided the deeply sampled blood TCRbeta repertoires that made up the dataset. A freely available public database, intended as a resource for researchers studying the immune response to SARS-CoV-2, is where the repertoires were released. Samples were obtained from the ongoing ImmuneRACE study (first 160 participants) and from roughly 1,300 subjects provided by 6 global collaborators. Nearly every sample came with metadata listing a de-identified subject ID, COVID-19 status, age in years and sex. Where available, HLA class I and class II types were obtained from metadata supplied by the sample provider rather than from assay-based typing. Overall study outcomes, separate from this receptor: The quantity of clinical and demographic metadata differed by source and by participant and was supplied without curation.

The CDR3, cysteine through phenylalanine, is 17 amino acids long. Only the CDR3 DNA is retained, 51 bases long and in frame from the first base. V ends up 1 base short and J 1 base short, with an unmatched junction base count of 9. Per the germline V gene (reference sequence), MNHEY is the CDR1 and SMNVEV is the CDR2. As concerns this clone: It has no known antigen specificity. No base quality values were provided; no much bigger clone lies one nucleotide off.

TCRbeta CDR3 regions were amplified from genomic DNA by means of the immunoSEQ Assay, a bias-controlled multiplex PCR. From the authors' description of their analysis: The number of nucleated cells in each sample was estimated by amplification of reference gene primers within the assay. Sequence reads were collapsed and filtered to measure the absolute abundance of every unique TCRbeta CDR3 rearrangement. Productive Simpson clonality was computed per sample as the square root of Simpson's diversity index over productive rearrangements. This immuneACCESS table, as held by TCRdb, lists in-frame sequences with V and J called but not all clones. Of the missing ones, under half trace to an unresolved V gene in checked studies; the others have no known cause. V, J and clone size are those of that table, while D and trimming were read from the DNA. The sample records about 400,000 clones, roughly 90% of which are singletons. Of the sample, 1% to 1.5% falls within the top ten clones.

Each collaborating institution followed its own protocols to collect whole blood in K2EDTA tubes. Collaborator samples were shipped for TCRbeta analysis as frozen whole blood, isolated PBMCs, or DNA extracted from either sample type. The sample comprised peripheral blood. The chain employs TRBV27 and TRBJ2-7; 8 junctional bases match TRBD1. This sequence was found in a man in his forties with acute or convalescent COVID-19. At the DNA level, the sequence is TGTGCCAGCAGTTTATTAGTGTCGGGGACAGGTTCCTACGAGCAGTACTTC. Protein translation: CASSLLVSGTGSYEQYF.